Listed here are 25 T cell receptor beta chains from one sample, sequenced in a study of beta chain features in type 1 diabetes. The antigens for these receptors are not known. Isolated RNA was reverse transcribed in full, so expressed TCRB transcripts were sequenced. Assay used: immunoSEQ multiplex PCR; TCRdb lists only in-frame clones, some missing. The table has hundreds of thousands of clones, approximately 10% seen once; the top ten hold approximately 0.015%. Findings and caveats of the study: For Type 1 diabetes patients, all four CD4+ subsets carried TCRB CDR3s that were moderately but significantly shorter.

The material sequenced was naive CD4+ T cells from blood. The receptors were gathered from a man in his thirties or forties with type 1 diabetes.

The V gene is TRBV29-1, the J gene TRBJ1-1, with TRBD1 as a possible D gene (6 bases). Germline CDR1 SQVTM, CDR2 ANQGSEA. The CDR3 extends over 11 amino acids. V dropped 8 bases and J dropped 2 bases, with 9 bases sitting between them. The CDR3 region has the DNA TGCAGCCCCGGGACAAACACTGAAGCTTTCTTT. This gives the protein CSPGTNTEAFF.

The genes are TRBV6-5 and TRBJ1-2; TRBD1 might be the D (6 bases). The germline V and J ends were trimmed by 5 bases and 2 bases, with 15 bases remaining between them. Per the germline V gene, CDR1 is MNHEY and CDR2 is SVGAGI. There are 15 residues in the CDR3. The CDR3 region is CASSPGAEKNYGYTF. The CDR3 region has the DNA TGTGCCAGCAGTCCAGGGGCAGAGAAGAACTATGGCTACACCTTC.

This clone was detected a few times. The rearrangement joins TRBV18 to TRBJ2-4, with 7 bases that match TRBD1. Germline loops: CDR1 KGHSH, CDR2 LQKENI. The CDR3 totals 15 residues. J was trimmed by 8 bases and V by 0 bases; bases with no gene match: 7. This CDR3 is CASSPPAAGGDIQYF. The CDR3, as DNA: TGTGCCAGCTCACCACCGGCAGCAGGGGGAGACATTCAGTACTTC.

V usage is TRBV6-1 and J usage is TRBJ2-1, with D possibly TRBD2 on 7 matching bases. V was trimmed by 3 bases and J by 8 bases, leaving 11 bases between them. The CDR3 length is 13 residues. Germline lookup yields CDR1 MNHNS and CDR2 SASEGT. The CDR3 DNA reads as TGTGCCAGCAGTGACGGGGGGCGCGATGAGCAGTTCTTC. It codes for CASSDGGRDEQFF.

Only a few counts were recorded for this clone. This chain joins TRBV2 and TRBJ1-5; D possibly corresponds to TRBD1 (5 bases). V shed 2 bases and J shed 7 bases, with 12 bases lying between them. CDR1 is SNHLY and CDR2 is FYNNEI in the germline V gene. The CDR3 has 14 amino acids. CDR3: CASSEQGPGQPQHF. The CDR3 bases are TGTGCCAGCAGTGAACAGGGTCCAGGGCAGCCCCAGCATTTT.

Concerning this clone itself: The identical CDR3 is also encoded by other nucleotide sequences in the sample. The rearrangement joins TRBV7-9 to TRBJ2-7; maybe TRBD1 (6 bases). This CDR3 has 12 residues. V shed 5 bases and J shed 4 bases, with 9 bases lying between them. The germline CDR1 and CDR2 sequences are SEHNR and FQNEAQ (reference sequence). The DNA for the CDR3 is TGTGCCAGCAGCCTTCAGGGGTACGAGCAGTACTTC. Its protein product is CASSLQGYEQYF.

This chain links TRBV29-1 with TRBJ1-1; possible D gene TRBD1, 5 bases. Germline V gives CDR1 SQVTM, CDR2 ANQGSEA. The CDR3 covers 12 residues. The V end lost 3 bases, the J end lost 5 bases, and 10 bases lay between the germline ends. CDR3 nucleotide sequence: TGCAGCGTTGACGGGAGGGGAACTGAAGCTTTCTTT. Protein product: CSVDGRGTEAFF.

This clone was seen a handful of times. The chain joins TRBV5-6 to TRBJ2-5; D call uncertain. The CDR3 contains 14 residues. V lost 4 bases and J lost 5, with 15 bases in between. Germline V gene data show CDR1 as SGHDT and CDR2 as YYEEEE. CDR3 sequence (DNA): TGTGCCAGCAGCCTAAACCCAGCGCTGGAGACCCAGTACTTC. It specifies CASSLNPALETQYF.

J is TRBJ2-7 and V is TRBV7-9; D uncertain. Germline CDR1 reads SEHNR; CDR2 reads FQNEAQ (reference sequence). The CDR3 is 14 amino acids. V lost 1 base and J lost 7, with 14 bases in between. The CDR3 region has the DNA TGTGCCAGCAGCTTAGGGCCGACCCTCGGGGAGCAGTACTTC. It specifies CASSLGPTLGEQYF.

V gene TRBV4-2 combines with J gene TRBJ2-5; 8 bases are shared with TRBD2. The germline CDR1 and CDR2 sequences are LGHNA and YNFKEQ. V dropped 0 bases and J dropped 4; count of bases not matched to a gene: 7. The CDR3 totals 16 residues. The DNA of the CDR3 is TGTGCCAGCAGCCAAGAGGCGGGGGGACCGGGAGAGACCCAGTACTTC. Residues: CASSQEAGGPGETQYF.

This clone showed up just a few times. The sample has other DNA sequences that encode this CDR3 too. V gene TRBV29-1 combines with J gene TRBJ2-3; D perhaps matches TRBD1 (5 bases). V dropped 3 bases and J dropped 1 base, with 5 bases sitting between them. CDR1 is SQVTM and CDR2 is ANQGSEA in the germline V gene. The length of the CDR3 is 12 residues. The CDR3 coding sequence is TGCAGCGTTGAGACAGGCACAGATACGCAGTATTTT. Encoded protein: CSVETGTDTQYF.

This clone has a handful of counts. The chain recombines TRBV6-5 with TRBJ2-1, with a possible D match to TRBD1 (5 bases). There are 15 residues in the CDR3. Trimming stripped 2 bases from V and 5 bases from J, with 13 bases between. Germline V CDR1 and CDR2: MNHEY, SVGAGI. Written as DNA, the CDR3 is TGTGCCAGCAGTTACGCAGGGTTGGAGAACAATGAGCAGTTCTTC. Amino acid sequence: CASSYAGLENNEQFF.

In regard to this clone: A junction end diverges from the germline sequence, so it may reflect a read error. This chain uses TRBV6-5 with TRBJ2-1; 9 nucleotides align to TRBD1. Germline V CDR1 and CDR2: MNHEY, SVGAGI. The CDR3 spans 14 residues. The CDR3 sequence is CAISWTGEYNEQFF. The CDR3 DNA is TGTGCCATCAGTTGGACAGGGGAGTACAATGAGCAGTTCTTC.

This clone has only a few counts. The chain has TRBV5-1 and TRBJ2-3, with D perhaps matching TRBD1 (5 bases). The length of the CDR3 is 15 residues. Germline V CDR1 and CDR2: SGHRS, YFSETQ. V was clipped by 3 bases and J by 4 bases, with 15 bases between them. The CDR3: CASSSAFLGADTQYF. CDR3 bases: TGCGCCAGCAGCTCTGCCTTCCTAGGGGCAGATACGCAGTATTTT.

This clone occurred a few times. The chain joins TRBV18 to TRBJ2-3, with D perhaps matching TRBD1 (5 bases). The CDR3 extends over 13 amino acids. V lost 4 bases and J lost 2, with 7 bases in between. Looked up from germline, CDR1 is KGHSH and CDR2 is LQKENI. The CDR3 protein is CASSQGSTDTQYF. The CDR3 nucleotides are TGTGCCAGCTCACAGGGGTCCACAGATACGCAGTATTTT.

The gene calls are TRBV6-4 and TRBJ2-1; 8 bases are a match to TRBD1. Germline V gene sequence: CDR1 MRHNA, CDR2 SNTAGT. The CDR3 contains 15 residues. After removal of 2 bases from V and 4 bases from J, the junction contained 4 bases not matched to a gene. For the CDR3, the DNA is TGTGCCAGCAGTGACGGCAGGACAGGGTACAATGAGCAGTTCTTC. It codes for CASSDGRTGYNEQFF.

V gene TRBV9 combines with J gene TRBJ1-6, with D maybe TRBD1 (6 bases). The CDR3 consists of 16 residues. Trimming took off 0 bases at V and 10 bases at J, with 17 bases between the two ends. Germline CDR1 and CDR2: SGDLS and YYNGEE. CDR3: CASSVETSPRGSPLHF. CDR3 nucleotide sequence: TGTGCCAGCAGCGTAGAAACATCCCCTAGGGGGTCACCCCTCCACTTT.

This clone turned up a few times. The chain carries TRBV25-1 and TRBJ2-2, with D possibly being TRBD1 (6 bases). Deletions cut 4 bases from V and 6 bases from J, with 12 bases between. In germline, CDR1 is MGHDK, CDR2 SYGVNS. The length of the CDR3 is 14 residues. The CDR3 region is CASSVTGTAGELFF. In DNA, the CDR3 is TGTGCCAGCAGTGTCACAGGGACCGCCGGGGAGCTGTTTTTT.

This clone was seen only a few times. The chain recombines TRBV30 with TRBJ1-5; D uncertain. Trimming left V 2 bases short and J 3 bases short, with 5 bases between. The germline V gene encodes CDR1 GTSNPN and CDR2 SVGIG (reference sequence). The CDR3 consists of 12 residues. CDR3 nucleotides: TGTGCCTGGAGTTCCTCCAATCAGCCCCAGCATTTT. The encoded protein is CAWSSSNQPQHF.

This rearrangement joins TRBV30 to TRBJ1-1; TRBD1 matches at 9 bases. Germline values: CDR1 GTSNPN, CDR2 SVGIG (reference sequence). V lost 4 bases to trimming and J lost 10 bases; unmatched junction nucleotides: 10. The CDR3 loop spans 13 amino acids. The CDR3 protein is CAWTPGTGTGAFF. Here the CDR3 DNA reads TGTGCCTGGACCCCAGGGACAGGGACGGGAGCTTTCTTT.

There are a few counts of this clone. The J gene is TRBJ1-1, the V gene TRBV29-1; D gene ambiguous. The CDR3 is 9 amino acids. Germline CDR1 reads SQVTM; CDR2 reads ANQGSEA. Trimming stripped 6 bases from V and 8 bases from J, with 7 bases between. DNA of the CDR3: TGCAGCGTCTCCTCGGAAGCTTTCTTT. Amino acids: CSVSSEAFF.

CDR3 sequence (DNA): TGTGCCAGCAGCTTGTGGGGACAGGGCAATCAGCCCCAGCATTTT. It codes for CASSLWGQGNQPQHF. This rearrangement joins TRBV11-2 to TRBJ1-5; 8 bases map to TRBD1. The CDR3 runs 15 residues. With V trimmed by 3 bases and J by 2 bases, 3 bases remained unmatched. Looked up from germline, CDR1 is SGHAT and CDR2 is FQNNGV.

The CDR3 region is CASSDSQRGGYEQFF. CDR3 sequence (DNA): TGTGCCAGCAGTGACTCCCAGCGGGGGGGATATGAGCAGTTCTTC. The rearrangement uses TRBV6-4 and TRBJ2-1; 10 bases fit TRBD2. Germline CDR1 MRHNA, CDR2 SNTAGT. V lost 0 bases and J lost 8; bases outside the gene matches: 4. The CDR3 covers 15 residues.

The chain couples TRBV19 to TRBJ2-1, with 8 bases lining up with TRBD2. The length of the CDR3 is 15 residues. Trimming cost V 5 bases and J 10 bases; bases outside gene matches: 13. Looked up from germline, CDR1 is LNHDA and CDR2 is SQIVND (reference sequence). The DNA for the CDR3 is TGTGCCAGTAGTCCCCAGGCCGGGGGGGGAGGAGAGCAGTTCTTC. Residues: CASSPQAGGGGEQFF.

The chain carries TRBV5-1 and TRBJ2-7; TRBD2 is a possible D gene (5 bases). The V gene lost 4 bases and the J gene lost 0 bases, with 17 bases spanning the gap. Germline CDR1 is SGHRS and CDR2 is YFSETQ. The CDR3 is 16 residues long. The CDR3, as DNA: TGCGCCAGCAGCGTCGGAGGTCAAGGCGCCTCCTACGAGCAGTACTTC. Encoded protein: CASSVGGQGASYEQYF.